This TCR beta chain stems from a study of CD8 T cells in ankylosing spondylitis. Notes on this clonotype: The antigen is not known.

TCRdb reanalysed the 5' RACE reads using MiXCR and keeps one entry per CDR3 protein. In the table there are 150,000 to 200,000 distinct CDR3 sequences, roughly 13% of which are singletons. Findings of the study overall: The study looked at matched synovial fluid samples from ankylosing spondylitis patients. Disease-linked clones were reported to be significantly enriched there. As for the disease-linked clones, they showed a CD8+ phenotype and occurred at relatively low frequencies in peripheral blood.

The length of the CDR3 is 19 residues. V gave up 10 bases and J gave up 4 bases, with 34 bases separating them. Germline V gene lookup returns CDR1 MRHNA and CDR2 SNTAGT. This sequence was found in a female donor with ankylosing spondylitis or in good health (not recorded which). The sample consisted of blood, either unsorted or a sorted T cell fraction (not recorded which). The gene calls are TRBV6-4 and TRBJ2-5; D gene unclear. The CDR3 spells CAICFYIVGVSTKGETQYF. The CDR3 DNA is TGTGCCATCTGTTTTTATATCGTCGGCGTCTCCACAAAGGGAGAGACCCAGTACTTC.